This TCR beta chain was sequenced during a study of shared clonotypes between healthy human individuals. Study summary: Plates per donor: three CD4 naive, three CD4 memory, two CD8 naive, one CD8 memory. The study, taken as a whole, reports: The authors sampled blood alone, and tissue repertoires likely differ.

Notes on this clone: The antigen remains unidentified.

Replicate PCRs run on sorted subsets employed 150 to 250 ng DNA, approximately 30,000 T cell genomes. Produced via immunoSEQ multiplex PCR; TCRdb's table is partial and in-frame only. The sample lists over 1.4 million clones; roughly 96% were seen once. This TCR came from a young man in good health. Material for sequencing was naive CD4+ T cells sorted from blood. Indicated subset: CD45RA+ positively selected.

CDR3 in amino acids: CASSVAFGSYEQYF. The CDR3 DNA reads TGTGCCAGCAGCGTAGCCTTCGGGTCCTACGAGCAGTACTTC. The chain employs TRBV9 and TRBJ2-7; D unresolved. The ends were cut back, 0 bases at V and 1 base at J, with 8 bases in the middle. The CDR3 is made up of 14 amino acids. Looked up from germline, CDR1 is SGDLS and CDR2 is YYNGEE.